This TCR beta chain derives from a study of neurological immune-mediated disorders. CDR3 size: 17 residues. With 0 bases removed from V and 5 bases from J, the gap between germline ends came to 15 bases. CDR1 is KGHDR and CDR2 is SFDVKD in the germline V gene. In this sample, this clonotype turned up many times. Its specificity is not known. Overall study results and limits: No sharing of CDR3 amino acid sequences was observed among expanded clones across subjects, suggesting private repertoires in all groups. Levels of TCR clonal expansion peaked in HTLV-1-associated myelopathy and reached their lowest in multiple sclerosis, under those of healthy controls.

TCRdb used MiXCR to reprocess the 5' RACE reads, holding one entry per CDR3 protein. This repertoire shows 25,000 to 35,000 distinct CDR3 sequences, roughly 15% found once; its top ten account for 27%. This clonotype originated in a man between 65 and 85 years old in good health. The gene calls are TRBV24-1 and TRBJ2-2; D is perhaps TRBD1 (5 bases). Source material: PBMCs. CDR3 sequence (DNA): TGTGCCACCAGTGATTTGCAAGGGGCAGCTTTGACCGGGGAGCTGTTTTTT. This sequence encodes CATSDLQGAALTGELFF.